This T cell receptor beta chain was sequenced in a study of T cells expressing NK-cell markers. In the study overall: Underlying the TCR beta repertoires were sorted CD3+CD56+NKG2C+, CD3+CD56+NKG2C- and CD3+CD56-NKG2C+ T cells. Serological testing identified seven of the eight sequenced donors as HCMV-seropositive and one as seronegative. Notes on the study in general: Four donors' CD3+CD56-NKG2C+ cells were dominated by the same clonotypes.

Turning to this clonotype: Its antigen is as yet unknown.

Template switching by 5'RACE with UMIs generated the TCR beta cDNA. TCRdb re-called the 5' RACE reads; every CDR3 protein appears as one record, without DNA. The sample yields about half a million distinct CDR3 sequences, of which the top ten take up roughly 1.4%. Germline loops: CDR1 KGHDR, CDR2 SFDVKD. CDR3 length: 17 amino acids. Material for sequencing was blood T cells: a sorted CD56 or NKG2C T cell subset, CD4+ or CD8+ T cells, or bulk PBMC T cells (not recorded which). The sequence came from a woman aged 50 to 65 in good health. The chain uses TRBV24-1 and TRBJ2-1; TCRdb indicates TRBD2, and absent DNA this call remains unverified. The CDR3 is CATSDPGLAGRSDEQFF.